This T cell receptor (beta chain) derives from a study of blood T cell repertoires in COVID-19. TCRdb's copy holds only in-frame clones and misses some; the assay was immunoSEQ multiplex PCR. The repertoire includes under 250,000 clones, roughly 86% of them detected once, and about 4% sits in the top ten. Regarding this clone: At the DNA level, this CDR3 is encoded by other sequences in the same sample as well.

The clonotype comes from a middle-aged man with acute or convalescent COVID-19. Sequenced sample: peripheral blood.

CDR3 residues: CATSRDAGSYGYTF. The CDR3, as DNA: TGTGCCACCAGCAGAGATGCGGGGTCCTATGGCTACACCTTC. The J gene is TRBJ1-2, the V gene TRBV15; no firm D call. V lost 0 bases and J lost 4, with 9 bases in between. There are 14 residues in the CDR3. Germline lookup yields CDR1 LNHNV and CDR2 YYDKDF (reference sequence).